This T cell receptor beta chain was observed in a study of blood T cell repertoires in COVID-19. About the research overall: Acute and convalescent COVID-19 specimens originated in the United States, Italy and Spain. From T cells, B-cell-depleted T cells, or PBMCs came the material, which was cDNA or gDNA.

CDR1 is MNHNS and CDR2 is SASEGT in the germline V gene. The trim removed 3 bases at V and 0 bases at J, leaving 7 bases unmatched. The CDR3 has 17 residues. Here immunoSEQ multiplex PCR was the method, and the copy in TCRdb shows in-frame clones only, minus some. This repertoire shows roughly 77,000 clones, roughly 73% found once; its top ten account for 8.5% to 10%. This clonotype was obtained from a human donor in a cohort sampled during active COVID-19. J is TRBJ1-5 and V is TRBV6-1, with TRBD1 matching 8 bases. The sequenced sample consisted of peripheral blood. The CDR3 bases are TGTGCCAGCAGTGATCCGGGGACAGGAGTTAGCAATCAGCCCCAGCATTTT. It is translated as CASSDPGTGVSNQPQHF.